This TCR beta chain derives from a study of beta chain features in type 1 diabetes. This CDR3 has 17 amino acids. Germline V gene lookup returns CDR1 LGHNA and CDR2 YNFKEQ. The V and J ends lost 3 bases and 4 bases, in that order; junction bases with no gene match: 11. General study points: TCRB CDR3 length was moderately but significantly reduced in all four CD4+ subsets of Type 1 diabetes patients.

Investigators reverse transcribed all isolated RNA, so they sequenced expressed TCRB transcripts. Assay used: immunoSEQ multiplex PCR; TCRdb lists only in-frame clones, some missing. The table includes fewer than 300,000 clones, 11% detected once. This clone was detected only a few times. Antigen: not known. Each donor gave one heparinised blood draw averaging about 100 mL. This receptor was obtained from a man aged 30 to 39 with type 1 diabetes. The sequencing sample was made of naive CD4+ T cells from blood. The V gene is TRBV4-2, the J gene TRBJ1-2; 10 nucleotides line up with TRBD1. CDR3 loop: CASSHEGTGDEAYGYTF. The CDR3 nucleotides read TGTGCCAGCAGCCACGAGGGGACAGGGGACGAGGCCTATGGCTACACCTTC.